This T cell receptor (beta chain) was sequenced during a study of human thymus T cells. The source of the thymus tissue was resections taken during corrective heart surgery. The method was immunoSEQ multiplex PCR; TCRdb's version includes in-frame clones alone and lacks a portion of them. The sample carries tens of thousands of clones, 95% recorded once. With regard to this clone: Its antigen is currently unknown.

General study findings and limits: The authors found apparently biased V and J gene usage in thymic and blood repertoires. Related research described strongly overlapping thymic repertoires in unrelated people.

CDR1 and CDR2 (germline): SGHAT, FQDESV (reference sequence). The junction had 11 bases not matched to a gene; V was cut back by 4 bases and J by 0 bases. The CDR3 length is 18 residues. The sample taken for sequencing was thymus tissue. This TCR derives from a girl under two years old with a congenital heart defect but otherwise immunologically healthy. The chain is built from TRBV11-1 and TRBJ1-3; 8 bases match TRBD1. CDR3 in amino acids: CASSSSGQGNHSGNTIYF. The CDR3 DNA is TGTGCCAGCAGCTCCAGCGGACAGGGCAACCACTCTGGAAACACCATATATTTT. Complete variable domain (other parts from reference TRBV11-1 and TRBJ1-3): EAEVAQSPRYKITEKSQAVAFWCDPISGHATLYWYRQILGQGPELLVQFQDESVVDDSQLPKDRFSAERLKGVDSTLKIQPAELGDSAMYLCASSSSGQGNHSGNTIYFGEGSWLTVV.